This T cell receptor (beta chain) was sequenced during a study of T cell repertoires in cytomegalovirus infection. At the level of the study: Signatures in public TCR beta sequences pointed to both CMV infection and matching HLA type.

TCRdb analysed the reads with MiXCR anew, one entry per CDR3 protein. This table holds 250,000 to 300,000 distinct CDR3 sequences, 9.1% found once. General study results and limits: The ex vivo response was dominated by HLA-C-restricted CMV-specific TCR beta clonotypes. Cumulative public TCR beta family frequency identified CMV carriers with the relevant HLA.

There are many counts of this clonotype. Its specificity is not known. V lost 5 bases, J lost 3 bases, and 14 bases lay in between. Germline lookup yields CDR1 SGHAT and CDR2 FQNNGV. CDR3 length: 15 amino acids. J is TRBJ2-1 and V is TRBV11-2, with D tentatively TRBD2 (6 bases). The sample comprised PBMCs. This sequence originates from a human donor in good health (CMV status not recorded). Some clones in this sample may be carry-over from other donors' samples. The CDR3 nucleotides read TGTGCCAGCAGCCTTGCCGGGAGCTACTACAATGAGCAGTTCTTC. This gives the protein CASSLAGSYYNEQFF.